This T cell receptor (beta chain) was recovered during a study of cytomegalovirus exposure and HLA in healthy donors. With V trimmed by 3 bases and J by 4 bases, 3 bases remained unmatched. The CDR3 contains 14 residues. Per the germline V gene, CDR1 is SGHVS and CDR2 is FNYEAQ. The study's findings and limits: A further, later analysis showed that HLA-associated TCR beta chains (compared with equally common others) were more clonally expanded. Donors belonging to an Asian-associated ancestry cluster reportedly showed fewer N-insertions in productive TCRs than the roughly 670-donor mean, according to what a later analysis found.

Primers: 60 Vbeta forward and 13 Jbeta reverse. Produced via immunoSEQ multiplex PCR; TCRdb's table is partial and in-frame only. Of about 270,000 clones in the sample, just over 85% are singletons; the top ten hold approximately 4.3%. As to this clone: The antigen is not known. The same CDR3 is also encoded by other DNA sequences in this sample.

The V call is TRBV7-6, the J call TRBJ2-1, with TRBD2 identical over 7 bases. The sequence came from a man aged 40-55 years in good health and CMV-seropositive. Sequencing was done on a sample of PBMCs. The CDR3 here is CASSLGGSYNEQFF. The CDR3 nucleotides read TGTGCCAGCAGCTTGGGCGGGAGTTACAATGAGCAGTTCTTC.